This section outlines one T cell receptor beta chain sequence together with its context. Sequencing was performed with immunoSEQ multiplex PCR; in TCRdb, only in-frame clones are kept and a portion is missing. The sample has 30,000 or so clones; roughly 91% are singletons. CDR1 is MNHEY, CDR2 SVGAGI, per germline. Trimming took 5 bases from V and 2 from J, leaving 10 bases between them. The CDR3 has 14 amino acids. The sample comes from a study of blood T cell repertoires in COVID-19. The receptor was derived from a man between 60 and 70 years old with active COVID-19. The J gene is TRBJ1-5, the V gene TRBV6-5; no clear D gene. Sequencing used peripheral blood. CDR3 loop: CASSPVRRNQPQHF. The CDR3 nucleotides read TGTGCCAGCAGTCCAGTCAGGCGCAATCAGCCCCAGCATTTT.